These 8 T cell receptor beta chains share one sample of origin, sequenced in a study of T-cell memory formation after mild COVID-19 (dated by TCRdb to the early 2020s). Library method: 5' RACE. The instrument was an Illumina NovaSeq 6000. TCRdb trimmed public reads at Q25 via fastp, called clones via MiXCR and kept in-frame beta chains. Rows are combined by CDR3 protein, so each entry shows the most common genes and DNA. The sample data list roughly 170,000 distinct CDR3 sequences, and about a fifth of these were observed just once. Together, the top ten hold roughly 23% of the sample. The sample taken for sequencing was PBMCs or a T cell subset sorted from them (not recorded which). These receptors were collected from an adult woman who had mild COVID-19 (a few samples of this study predate the infection). The sample titles of this study are shuffled in the database, so cell type and time point are left out; the donor was told from shared clones.

This clonotype was counted between two and nine times. CDR3: CASSQEPGILGYNEQFF. The DNA for the CDR3 is TGCGCCAGCAGCCAGGAACCAGGGATTTTGGGATACAATGAGCAGTTCTTC. The chain has TRBV4-1 and TRBJ2-1; maybe TRBD1 (5 bases). The CDR3 loop spans 17 amino acids. Germline V gene lookup returns CDR1 MGHRA and CDR2 YSYEKL. Trimming stripped 3 bases from V and 4 bases from J, with 19 bases between.

In this sample, this clonotype turned up once. This rearrangement joins TRBV12-3 or TRBV12-4 to TRBJ1-1; D call uncertain. The CDR3 is 12 amino acids. The V gene lost 8 bases and the J gene lost 7 bases, with 14 bases spanning the gap. The CDR3 sequence is CASQIRPDEAFF. The DNA for the CDR3 is TGTGCCAGCCAAATCAGACCGGATGAAGCTTTCTTT.

The chain couples TRBV5-5 to TRBJ2-3, with TRBD2 matching over 9 bases. Trimming removed 4 bases from V and 1 base from J; junction bases left unmatched: 13. CDR3 size: 18 residues. Germline CDR1 reads SGHKS; CDR2 reads YYEKEE (reference sequence). DNA for the CDR3: TGTGCCAGCAGCCGCGGGGGGGGTCGCGGGTTCCGCACAGATACGCAGTATTTT. Residues: CASSRGGGRGFRTDTQYF.

This clonotype was detected a few times. The chain couples TRBV11-3 to TRBJ2-1, with 10 bases that match TRBD2. With V trimmed by 5 bases and J by 8 bases, 12 bases remained unmatched. Germline V gene sequence: CDR1 SGHNT, CDR2 YENEEA. This CDR3 is 16 amino acids long. The chain's CDR3 is CASSPRKGLATDEQFF. CDR3 DNA: TGTGCCAGCAGCCCGCGAAAGGGACTAGCGACGGATGAGCAGTTCTTC.

This clonotype was observed a few times. The V gene is TRBV4-2, the J gene TRBJ2-1; 9 nucleotides align to TRBD2. The CDR3 consists of 16 residues. The V gene's germline CDR1 is LGHNA and CDR2 YNFKEQ. With V trimmed by 0 bases and J by 5 bases, 5 bases remained unmatched. The CDR3, as DNA: TGTGCCAGCAGCCAAGATCTGGGACTAGCCAACAATGAGCAGTTCTTC. Residues: CASSQDLGLANNEQFF.

This rearrangement joins TRBV7-8 to TRBJ2-4; D possibly corresponds to TRBD1 (5 bases). V was clipped by 3 bases and J by 3 bases, with 12 bases between them. The CDR3 loop spans 15 amino acids. CDR1 and CDR2 from the germline V gene are SGHVS and FQNEAQ. The CDR3 sequence: CASSLVGLGKNIQYF. The CDR3 DNA sequence: TGTGCCAGCAGCTTGGTGGGGCTTGGCAAAAACATTCAGTACTTC.

This clonotype was seen just once. The rearrangement joins TRBV4-3 to TRBJ1-1; 7 bases are a match to TRBD1. This CDR3 comprises 14 residues. The V segment lost 4 bases and the J segment 3 bases; nucleotides outside the gene matches: 5. The germline V gene has CDR1 LGHNA and CDR2 YSLEER. The CDR3 loop reads CASSPGGYDTEAFF. CDR3 nucleotide sequence: TGCGCCAGCAGCCCAGGGGGTTACGACACTGAAGCTTTCTTT.

V is TRBV3-1 and J is TRBJ2-5, with 9 bases fitting TRBD2. This CDR3 has 16 residues. Trimming cost V 2 bases and J 2 bases; bases outside gene matches: 6. Germline loops: CDR1 LGHDT, CDR2 YNNKEL (reference sequence). CDR3 residues: CASSQPLAGTQETQYF. The CDR3 bases are TGTGCCAGCAGCCAACCCCTAGCGGGGACTCAAGAGACCCAGTACTTC.